The rows below give T cell receptor beta chains drawn from one sample of a study of OX40 agonist ivuxolimab in advanced cancers. TCRdb's table, derived via immunoSEQ multiplex PCR, lists solely in-frame clones and lacks some. Altogether tens of thousands of clones are present, 88% being singletons, with the ten largest covering over 8.5%. The sequenced sample was CD4+ or CD8+ T cells sorted from blood, obtained in a trial of the OX40 agonist ivuxolimab. All receptors come from an adult with an advanced solid tumor such as melanoma, head and neck, liver or kidney cancer. Both conserved end residues are part of each CDR3. A D gene is named only where the DNA matches it firmly. Size is stated for part of the rows, as once, few or many counts, or as a class when the clone is expanded.

D	V	J	size	CDR3	DNA
-	TRBV4-1	TRBJ2-1	-	CASSLGLYNEQFF	TGCGCCAGCAGCTTGGGACTCTACAATGAGCAGTTCTTC
-	TRBV27	TRBJ2-1	-	CASTTDLSSYNEQFF	TGTGCCAGCACCACTGACCTGAGCTCCTACAATGAGCAGTTCTTC
-	TRBV5-8	TRBJ2-7	-	CASSFPDSFNYEQYF	TGTGCCAGCAGCTTCCCGGACAGTTTTAACTACGAGCAGTACTTC
-	TRBV27	TRBJ2-2	-	CASSWASQLNTGELFF	TGTGCCAGCAGTTGGGCTTCGCAACTAAATACCGGGGAGCTGTTTTTT
TRBD2	TRBV27	TRBJ2-1	-	CASSSRTSENEQFF	TGTGCCAGCAGTTCCCGGACTAGCGAAAATGAGCAGTTCTTC
-	TRBV4-1	TRBJ2-7	-	CASSQDEGSYEQYF	TGCGCCAGCAGCCAAGACGAGGGTTCCTACGAGCAGTACTTC
TRBD2	TRBV27	TRBJ2-3	-	CASSLFYSRDYFHTQYF	TGTGCCAGCAGTTTATTCTACTCGAGGGACTATTTTCATACGCAGTATTTT
-	TRBV6-1	TRBJ1-6	-	CASSEEPGLAVSPLHF	TGTGCCAGCAGTGAAGAGCCAGGACTCGCTGTCTCACCCCTCCACTTT
-	TRBV10-2	TRBJ2-1	-	CASSPPAPNNEQFF	TGCGCCAGCAGTCCGCCGGCCCCTAACAATGAGCAGTTCTTC
TRBD2	TRBV7-2	TRBJ2-2	once	CASSHDTSGGDGGELFF	TGTGCCAGCAGCCACGATACTAGCGGGGGGGACGGCGGGGAGCTGTTTTTT
-	TRBV9	TRBJ1-2	few	CASSVEGYGYTF	TGTGCCAGCAGCGTAGAAGGATATGGCTACACCTTC
-	TRBV6-1	TRBJ1-2	-	CASSEWSQGYGYTF	TGTGCCAGCAGTGAATGGTCGCAGGGCTATGGCTACACCTTC
-	TRBV27	TRBJ1-2	-	CASSSRGDTRRYGYTF	TGTGCCAGCAGTTCACGGGGGGACACGCGACGCTATGGCTACACCTTC
TRBD1	TRBV27	TRBJ2-7	-	CASSPGTGGHEQYF	TGTGCCAGCAGTCCTGGGACAGGGGGCCACGAGCAGTACTTC
TRBD1	TRBV7-2	TRBJ1-4	-	CASSLERGTASEKLFF	TGTGCCAGCAGCTTAGAAAGGGGGACAGCTTCCGAAAAACTGTTTTTT
TRBD2	TRBV7-9	TRBJ2-3	-	CASSLAGGSTDTQYF	TGTGCCAGCAGCCTAGCGGGGGGGAGCACAGATACGCAGTATTTT
-	TRBV5-1	TRBJ2-1	-	CASSSYQGHSPYNEQFF	TGCGCCAGCAGCTCGTATCAGGGCCACTCTCCCTACAATGAGCAGTTCTTC
TRBD1	TRBV28	TRBJ1-2	-	CASTLRGDRVDGYTF	TGTGCCAGCACCCTCAGGGGGGACAGGGTTGATGGCTACACCTTC
-	TRBV2	TRBJ2-2	-	CASSPLRRGSTRGELFF	TGTGCCAGCAGTCCCCTCCGGAGAGGCTCTACCCGCGGGGAGCTGTTTTTT
-	TRBV6-5	TRBJ1-1	-	CASSLANDEAFF	TGTGCCAGCAGTTTGGCAAATGATGAAGCTTTCTTT
TRBD1	TRBV7-8	TRBJ1-2	-	CASSLAQGDYGYTF	TGTGCCAGCAGCTTAGCCCAGGGGGACTATGGCTACACCTTC
-	TRBV10-3	TRBJ2-5	-	CAIADYLGNLQETQYF	TGTGCCATCGCGGACTACCTAGGGAACCTCCAAGAGACCCAGTACTTC
-	TRBV27	TRBJ2-1	-	CASSLSQGSSYNEQFF	TGTGCCAGCAGTTTATCCCAGGGGAGCTCCTACAATGAGCAGTTCTTC
-	TRBV4-1	TRBJ1-1	-	CASSQVGVNTEAFF	TGCGCCAGCAGCCAAGTAGGGGTGAACACTGAAGCTTTCTTT
-	TRBV9	TRBJ1-2	-	CASSAYPAESVGYTF	TGTGCCAGCAGCGCATACCCCGCGGAGTCGGTGGGCTACACCTTC
TRBD2	TRBV7-3	TRBJ2-2	-	CASRLAGGNTGELFF	TGTGCCAGCAGACTAGCGGGAGGAAACACCGGGGAGCTGTTTTTT
TRBD2	TRBV2	TRBJ2-1	-	CASRLAGGSYNEQFF	TGTGCCAGCAGGTTAGCGGGAGGATCTTACAATGAGCAGTTCTTC
-	TRBV5-5	TRBJ2-1	-	CASSLTDDEQFF	TGTGCCAGCAGCTTGACCGATGATGAGCAGTTCTTC
-	TRBV7-3	TRBJ2-3	-	CASSLDEGHVDTQYF	TGTGCCAGCAGCTTAGACGAGGGCCACGTAGATACGCAGTATTTT
-	TRBV14	TRBJ1-6	-	CASSQEGLGVNSPLHF	TGTGCCAGCAGCCAAGAGGGCCTCGGGGTTAATTCACCCCTCCACTTT
-	TRBV27	TRBJ1-6	-	CASSFGPLYSPLHF	TGTGCCAGCAGTTTCGGTCCCCTTTATTCACCCCTCCACTTT
TRBD1	TRBV5-1	TRBJ1-5	-	CASSPRDRVKGDDQPQHF	TGCGCCAGCAGCCCCCGGGACAGGGTGAAGGGGGATGATCAGCCCCAGCATTTT
-	TRBV6-1	TRBJ1-1	-	CASPVPDTEAFF	TGTGCCAGCCCCGTCCCGGACACTGAAGCTTTCTTT
TRBD1	TRBV6-5	TRBJ1-1	-	CASSYSFQGVGTEAFF	TGTGCCAGCAGTTACTCATTTCAGGGGGTCGGCACTGAAGCTTTCTTT
-	TRBV28	TRBJ1-1	-	CASSLWAGGTEAFF	TGTGCCAGCAGTTTATGGGCTGGGGGGACTGAAGCTTTCTTT
-	TRBV2	TRBJ1-3	once	CASRGVLGNTIYF	TGTGCCAGCAGGGGAGTTCTTGGGAACACCATATATTTT
-	TRBV28	TRBJ2-3	once	CASSLVVSTDTQYF	TGTGCCAGCAGTTTGGTGGTGTCCACAGATACGCAGTATTTT
TRBD2	TRBV6-1	TRBJ2-5	-	CASSEWPIGTSGGPQETQYF	TGTGCCAGCAGTGAATGGCCCATTGGGACTAGCGGGGGGCCTCAAGAGACCCAGTACTTC
-	TRBV6-5	TRBJ2-1	-	CASGGGNEQFF	TGTGCCAGCGGAGGGGGCAATGAGCAGTTCTTC
TRBD1	TRBV28	TRBJ1-2	-	CASSPYLSGQGDGYTF	TGTGCCAGCAGTCCGTACCTTTCGGGACAGGGGGATGGCTACACCTTC